Listed below are T cell receptor beta chains from one sample, sequenced in a study of blood T cell repertoires in COVID-19. Only in-frame clones appear in the TCRdb table, and some are missing; sequencing was by immunoSEQ multiplex PCR. The data contain around 180,000 clones, roughly 80% of them singletons. Material for sequencing was peripheral blood. All receptors derive from a woman older than 75 with COVID-19, enrolled during active disease. The CDR3 runs from the conserved cysteine through the conserved F or W.

cdr3_aa | j_call | v_call
CATSFNRQETQYF | TRBJ2-5 | TRBV24-1
CASSQGTGWDEQFF | TRBJ2-1 | TRBV4-2
CSVVQGASDTQYF | TRBJ2-3 | TRBV29-1
CASSLLRVGYEQYF | TRBJ2-7 | TRBV11-2
CASSLGPEETQYF | TRBJ2-5 | TRBV5-1
CASNHDRGQGNTIYF | TRBJ1-3 | TRBV21-1
CASSKPYRGALLNQPQHF | TRBJ1-5 | TRBV23-1
CATSRGQGADTQYF | TRBJ2-3 | TRBV15
CASSLMPGHSGYTF | TRBJ1-2 | TRBV3-1/TRBV3-2
CASSLAAGGTGELFF | TRBJ2-2 | TRBV5-1
CASSFSGTAYEQYF | TRBJ2-7 | TRBV11-1
CATTVSNTEAFF | TRBJ1-1 | TRBV2
CASSPRAAYEQYF | TRBJ2-7 | TRBV11-2
CASSLKRVLLNTGELFF | TRBJ2-2 | TRBV7-9
CASSEAGSLYEQYF | TRBJ2-7 | TRBV6-1
CASSFVGGNEKLFF | TRBJ1-4 | TRBV5-6
CASSPSSYSGLAGGAGTGELFF | TRBJ2-2 | TRBV4-1
CASSLGRQSNQPQHF | TRBJ1-5 | TRBV7-2
CASSPPRGRVNYGYTF | TRBJ1-2 | TRBV18
CASRPLRGGSYEQYF | TRBJ2-7 | TRBV28